This T cell receptor (beta chain) was sequenced during a study of beta chain features in type 1 diabetes. Study findings and constraints: Insertion counts at VDJ junctions were lower in type 1 diabetes patients, who also showed more deletions there. Researchers reported that naive, central memory and Treg TCRB repertoires appeared more similar in patients than in healthy donors. TCRB CDR3 length was moderately but significantly reduced in all four CD4+ subsets of Type 1 diabetes patients.

V gave up 8 bases and J gave up 2 bases, with 12 bases separating them. Germline V gene sequence: CDR1 MNHEY, CDR2 SMNVEV (reference sequence). The CDR3 has 14 residues. Details on this clone: Its target is not known.

Sorting that relied on CD45RO/CCR7/CD25/CD127/CD95/CD27 yielded CD4+ naive, central memory, regulatory and stem cell-like memory cells. Investigators reverse transcribed all isolated RNA, so they sequenced expressed TCRB transcripts. Generated by immunoSEQ multiplex PCR, the TCRdb table keeps only in-frame clones and is missing some. The sample lists some 700,000 clones; roughly 13% were seen once. The chain carries TRBV27 and TRBJ2-2; D is tentatively TRBD1 or TRBD2 (5 bases each). Sequenced input: naive CD4+ T cells from blood. The TCR comes from a man between 18 and 35 years old with type 1 diabetes. CDR3 in DNA: TGTGCCAGCGGCTCCGGGGCCAACACCGGGGAGCTGTTTTTT. It codes for CASGSGANTGELFF.